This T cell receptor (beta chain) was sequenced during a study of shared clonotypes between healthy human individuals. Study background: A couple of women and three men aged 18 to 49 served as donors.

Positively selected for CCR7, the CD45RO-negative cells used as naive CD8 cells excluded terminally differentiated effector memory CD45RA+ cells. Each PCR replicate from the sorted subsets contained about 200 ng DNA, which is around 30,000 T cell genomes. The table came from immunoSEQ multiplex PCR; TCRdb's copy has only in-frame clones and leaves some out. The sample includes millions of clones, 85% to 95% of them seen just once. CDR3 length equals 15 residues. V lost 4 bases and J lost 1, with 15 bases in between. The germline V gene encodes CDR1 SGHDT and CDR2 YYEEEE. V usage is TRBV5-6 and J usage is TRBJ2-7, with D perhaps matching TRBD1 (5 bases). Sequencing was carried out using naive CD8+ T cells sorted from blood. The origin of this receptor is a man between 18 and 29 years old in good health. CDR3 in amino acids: CASSQLGESSYEQYF. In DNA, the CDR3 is TGTGCCAGCAGCCAATTAGGGGAATCGTCCTACGAGCAGTACTTC.